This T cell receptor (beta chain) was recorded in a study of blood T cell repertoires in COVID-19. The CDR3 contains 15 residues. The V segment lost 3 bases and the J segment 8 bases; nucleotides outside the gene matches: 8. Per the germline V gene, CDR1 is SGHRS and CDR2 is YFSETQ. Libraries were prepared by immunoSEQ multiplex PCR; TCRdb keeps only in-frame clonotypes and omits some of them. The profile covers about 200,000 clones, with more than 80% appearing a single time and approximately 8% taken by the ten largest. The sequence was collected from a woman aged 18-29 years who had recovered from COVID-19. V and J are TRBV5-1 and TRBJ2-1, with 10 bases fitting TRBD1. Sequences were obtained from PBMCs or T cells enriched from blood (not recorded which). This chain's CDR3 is CASSSDRGLWDEQFF. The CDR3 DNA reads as TGCGCCAGCAGCTCGGACAGGGGGTTATGGGATGAGCAGTTCTTC. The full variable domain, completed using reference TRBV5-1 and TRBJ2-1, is KAGVTQTPRYLIKTRGQQVTLSCSPISGHRSVSWYQQTPGQGLQFLFEYFSETQRNKGNFPGRFSGRQFSNSRSEMNVSTLELGDSALYLCASSSDRGLWDEQFFGPGTRLTVL.